Below, 22 T cell receptor beta chains from the same sample are listed, as sequenced in a study of human T cells and chemical hapten exposure. TCRdb itself ran the RACE reads through MiXCR, one entry per CDR3 protein. The data hold approximately 45,000 distinct CDR3 sequences, with 3.5% to 4.5% observed a single time. Time point described: healthy volunteer bleed at 2 weeks. Unfractionated whole blood served as the source for total RNA extraction. The sequencing input was whole blood. The receptors here all came from a female donor in good health. Some clones in this sample may be carry-over from other donors' samples.

This clonotype was observed many times. V and J are TRBV7-9 and TRBJ1-4; D is ambiguous. The germline V gene encodes CDR1 SEHNR and CDR2 FQNEAQ (reference sequence). V gave up 5 bases and J gave up 8 bases, with 15 bases separating them. The CDR3 has 14 residues. In nucleotides, the CDR3 is TGTGCCAGCAGCCACTTATGGGAAGAGGAAAAACTGTTTTTT. Translating it yields CASSHLWEEEKLFF.

This clonotype was seen many times. The chain is built from TRBV4-2 and TRBJ1-1; tentative D call: TRBD1 (6 bases). This CDR3 has 19 residues. V lost 4 bases to trimming and J lost 1 base, with 25 bases between them. Germline assignment: CDR1 LGHNA and CDR2 YNFKEQ. DNA of the CDR3: TGTGCCAGCAGCCCACGTTCTACCCACAGGGAGGGATCGAACACTGAAGCTTTCTTT. Translated, it gives CASSPRSTHREGSNTEAFF.

This clonotype was detected only a few times. The J gene is TRBJ1-5, the V gene TRBV2, with D possibly TRBD1 on 6 matching bases. The CDR3 contains 16 residues. CDR1 is SNHLY and CDR2 is FYNNEI in the germline V gene. Trimming shortened V by 6 bases and J by 0 bases, and 15 bases separated the two germline ends. CDR3 residues: CASRKGQSTSNQPQHF. The CDR3 coding sequence is TGTGCCAGCAGGAAAGGACAGTCAACTAGCAATCAGCCCCAGCATTTT.

This clonotype showed up many times. The chain links TRBV29-1 to TRBJ1-1; D ambiguous. The CDR3 contains 14 residues. Deletions cut 3 bases from V and 0 bases from J, with 11 bases between. Per the germline V gene, CDR1 is SQVTM and CDR2 is ANQGSEA. The DNA for the CDR3 is TGCAGCGTTGACGTATCCGGGGTGAACACTGAAGCTTTCTTT. This sequence encodes CSVDVSGVNTEAFF.

This clonotype was observed a handful of times. The genes are TRBV19 and TRBJ2-3, with a tentative D call TRBD2 (6 bases). The CDR3 has 14 amino acids. The V end lost 5 bases, the J end lost 0 bases, and 9 bases lay between the germline ends. CDR1 LNHDA and CDR2 SQIVND come from the germline V gene (reference sequence). The CDR3: CASSRTISTDTQYF. The DNA for the CDR3 is TGTGCCAGTAGTCGGACTATTAGCACAGATACGCAGTATTTT.

This clonotype has a count of ten or more. This chain links TRBV6-6 with TRBJ1-5, with D possibly being TRBD1 (5 bases). This CDR3 comprises 14 residues. Germline V gives CDR1 MNHNY, CDR2 SVGAGI (reference sequence). V shed 2 bases and J shed 4 bases, with 9 bases lying between them. CDR3: CASSYQGNNQPQHF. CDR3 sequence (DNA): TGTGCCAGCAGTTACCAGGGAAATAATCAGCCCCAGCATTTT.

This clonotype was recorded at least ten times. This chain joins TRBV5-6 and TRBJ1-2, with TRBD1 matching 7 bases. With V trimmed by 4 bases and J by 1 base, 7 bases remained unmatched. The germline CDR1 and CDR2 sequences are SGHDT and YYEEEE. The CDR3 length is 15 residues. The chain's CDR3 is CASSTTGAGNYGYTF. The CDR3 DNA follows: TGTGCCAGCAGCACTACAGGGGCCGGTAACTATGGCTACACCTTC.

This clonotype was recorded at least ten times. The chain employs TRBV7-3 and TRBJ2-5; D possibly corresponds to TRBD2 (6 bases). The length of the CDR3 is 13 residues. Germline V gene lookup returns CDR1 SGHTA and CDR2 FQGTGA. V was trimmed by 5 bases and J by 9 bases, leaving 16 bases between them. DNA for the CDR3: TGTGCCAGCAGCCAAAATGCGGGACCTCCCCAGTACTTC. It translates to CASSQNAGPPQYF.

This clonotype came up many times. The chain is built from TRBV12-3 or TRBV12-4 and TRBJ1-5; D gene ambiguous. V was trimmed by 7 bases and J by 5 bases, leaving 12 bases between them. This CDR3 is 13 amino acids long. The CDR3 loop is CASTVSNDQPQHF. The CDR3 nucleotides are TGTGCCAGCACCGTATCGAACGATCAGCCCCAGCATTTT.

This clonotype was detected ten times or more. The chain combines TRBV5-1 with TRBJ1-1; the match to TRBD1 covers 9 bases. The germline CDR1 and CDR2 sequences are SGHRS and YFSETQ. The length of the CDR3 is 15 residues. V was pared by 2 bases and J by 5 bases, with 7 bases of the junction left unmatched. As DNA, the CDR3 is TGCGCCAGCAGCTTACCGGACAGGGGTAAGACTGAAGCTTTCTTT. Its protein product is CASSLPDRGKTEAFF.

A remark on this clonotype: The missing conserved phenylalanine or tryptophan at the end of this CDR3 makes a read error likely. The V gene is TRBV18, the J gene TRBJ1-1; perhaps TRBD1 as D (6 bases). The CDR3 totals 14 residues. From germline, CDR1 is KGHSH and CDR2 LQKENI. V was trimmed by 1 base and J by 4 bases, leaving 10 bases between them. DNA of the CDR3: TGTGCCAGCTCACCACAGCAGGGGACCACTGAAGCTTTCTGT. It encodes CASSPQQGTTEAFC.

This clonotype has ten or more counts. The chain couples TRBV2 to TRBJ1-6, with 7 bases matching TRBD1. The V gene's germline CDR1 is SNHLY and CDR2 FYNNEI. The CDR3 is 14 amino acids. Germline trimming cut 8 bases from V and 5 bases from J; bases unmatched to any gene: 6. Here the CDR3 reads CASVPTGNNSPLHF. DNA of the CDR3: TGTGCCAGCGTTCCGACAGGGAATAATTCACCCCTCCACTTT.

The table lists this clonotype with many counts. The chain joins TRBV7-2 to TRBJ2-3; 15 bases are shared with TRBD2. Germline V CDR1 and CDR2: SGHTA, FQGNSA. The CDR3 contains 15 residues. Unmatched junction bases numbered 5, after V lost 3 bases and J lost 10 bases. CDR3 protein: CASSFLGLAGGAQYF. The CDR3 nucleotides read TGTGCCAGCAGCTTCCTGGGACTAGCGGGGGGTGCGCAGTATTTT.

V usage is TRBV23-1 and J usage is TRBJ1-2; D uncertain. TRBV23-1 falls under the ORF class, with uncertain function. V lost 4 bases and J lost 2, with 11 bases in between. The CDR3 length is 14 residues. CDR3 protein: CASSPPTRNYGYTF. CDR3 coding DNA: TGCGCCAGCAGTCCTCCGACACGGAACTATGGCTACACCTTC.

This clonotype appeared many times. The gene calls are TRBV3-1 and TRBJ1-5; D is perhaps TRBD1 (6 bases). The CDR3 extends over 16 amino acids. Germline V gene lookup returns CDR1 LGHDT and CDR2 YNNKEL (reference sequence). Trimming stripped 4 bases from V and 4 bases from J, with 17 bases between. For the CDR3, the DNA is TGTGCCAGCAGCCCGGGACATGGCTTGGGTAATCAGCCCCAGCATTTT. Its protein is CASSPGHGLGNQPQHF.

In its sample, this clonotype was seen many times. The rearrangement links TRBV12-3 or TRBV12-4 to TRBJ1-5; D call uncertain. V dropped 3 bases and J dropped 0 bases, with 12 bases sitting between them. The CDR3 is made up of 16 amino acids. CDR3 DNA: TGTGCCAGCAGTTTTTATGCAGAGGGTAGCAATCAGCCCCAGCATTTT. Protein product: CASSFYAEGSNQPQHF.

This clonotype was seen repeatedly, ten times or more. CDR3 residues: CASSLQTAIPSATYEQYF. The CDR3 DNA follows: TGTGCCAGCAGCCTACAAACCGCTATACCAAGCGCGACCTACGAGCAGTACTTC. The chain has TRBV7-2 and TRBJ2-7; the D is unclear. This CDR3 comprises 18 residues. The germline V gene has CDR1 SGHTA and CDR2 FQGNSA. Trimming pared 5 bases from V and 2 bases from J, leaving 25 bases between. Based on the CDR3 plus reference TRBV7-2 and TRBJ2-7, the full variable domain is GAGVSQSPSNKVTEKGKDVELRCDPISGHTALYWYRQSLGQGLEFLIYFQGNSAPDKSGLPSDRFSAERTGGSVSTLTIQRTQQEDSAVYLCASSLQTAIPSATYEQYFGPGTRLTVT.

Ten or more counts support this clonotype. V gene TRBV20-1 combines with J gene TRBJ1-6; D unresolved. The germline CDR1 and CDR2 sequences are DFQATT and SNEGSKA (reference sequence). CDR3 length: 17 amino acids. Trimming stripped 5 bases from V and 0 bases from J, with 17 bases between. The CDR3 nucleotides are TGCAGTGCTGAGGATAGGAGGGAGAGCTCCTATAATTCACCCCTCCACTTT. Translated: CSAEDRRESSYNSPLHF.

This clonotype was counted ten times or more. CDR3 coding DNA: TGTGCCAGCGAAGGCGGGGCCGGGGAGCAGTACTTC. Translating it yields CASEGGAGEQYF. The chain uses TRBV6-6 and TRBJ2-7, with D possibly being TRBD2 (6 bases). CDR1 and CDR2 (germline): MNHNY, SVGAGI (reference sequence). This CDR3 has 12 residues. Trimming took 8 bases from V and 7 from J, leaving 15 bases between them.

This clonotype came up many times. The chain employs TRBV2 and TRBJ2-5; no firm D call. This CDR3 contains 11 residues. Germline V gene lookup returns CDR1 SNHLY and CDR2 FYNNEI. Trimming cost V 4 bases and J 3 bases, with 3 bases left between them. The CDR3 loop is CASSGEETQYF. The CDR3 DNA reads TGTGCCAGCAGTGGGGAAGAGACCCAGTACTTC.

The chain links TRBV6-5 to TRBJ1-1, with D perhaps matching TRBD1 (6 bases). Germline assignment: CDR1 MNHEY and CDR2 SVGAGI. CDR3 length: 15 amino acids. Deletions cut 7 bases from V and 1 base from J, with 16 bases between. The CDR3: CASILQGSGNTEAFF. The CDR3 nucleotides read TGTGCCAGCATTCTACAGGGATCGGGGAACACTGAAGCTTTCTTT.

This clonotype was counted at least ten times. This rearrangement joins TRBV20-1 to TRBJ1-2; TRBD1 is a possible D gene (5 bases). Germline assignment: CDR1 DFQATT and CDR2 SNEGSKA (reference sequence). This CDR3 comprises 14 residues. V shed 4 bases and J shed 8 bases, with 20 bases lying between them. The DNA of the CDR3 is TGCAGTGCTATCCCGGCCGGCAGGGATGAGGGCTACACCTTC. Its translation: CSAIPAGRDEGYTF.